The clone carrying this TCR beta chain is a singleton in its sample. The sample originates from a study of technical replicates of blood from a few donors. The CDR3 has 15 residues. Germline CDR1 MDHEN, CDR2 SYDVKM. Trimming stripped 7 bases from V and 2 bases from J, with 15 bases between. Here immunoSEQ multiplex PCR was the method, and the copy in TCRdb shows in-frame clones only, minus some. The table has 55,000 to 80,000 clones, more than 95% seen once. The rearrangement links TRBV28 to TRBJ1-3; D may be TRBD1 (5 bases). The source of this sequence is a human donor in good health. The material sequenced was T cells isolated from PBMCs. The CDR3 spells CASNPGSRAGNTIYF. The CDR3 region has the DNA TGTGCCAGCAATCCAGGGTCTCGGGCTGGAAACACCATATATTTT. Using reference TRBV28 and TRBJ1-3 for the parts outside the CDR3, the full variable domain is DVKVTQSSRYLVKRTGEKVFLECVQDMDHENMFWYRQDPGLGLRLIYFSYDVKMKEKGDIPEGYSVSREKKERFSLILESASTNQTSMYLCASNPGSRAGNTIYFGEGSWLTVV.